The sequence of this T cell receptor beta chain was determined in a study of shared clonotypes between healthy human individuals (dated by TCRdb to about 2020). Study-level background: A couple of women and a few men aged 18 to 49 years were included in the cohort. To estimate repertoire size and how much clonotypes are shared between individuals, the study performed deep sequencing of blood TCR repertoires from roughly five healthy adults. Different laboratories and diverse techniques were used to prepare libraries and sequence TCR repertoires, to increase sequencing depth and limit assay-specific biases. Per donor, three plates each were used for CD4 naive and CD4 memory, two for CD8 naive, and one for CD8 memory. Between about 0.8 and 9 billion PBMCs per donor were obtained by leukapheresis. What the study reported, not specific to this receptor: Compared with non-shared clonotypes, the clonotypes found in all four sorted-subset donors had higher generation probabilities. Pairwise subsampling led to the expectation that sequencing depth would affect the degree of clonotype sharing among donors. The genetic and exposure-history diversity represented was limited by the small number of donors. Sharing across several donors was observed for approximately 5% of naive CD4, over 3% of naive CD8, 2% to 2.5% of memory CD4, and about 0.38% of memory CD8 clonotypes. Sampling was restricted to blood, and TCR repertoires in tissue are likely to differ from TCR repertoires in blood. Even with the large sequencing depth, rarefaction of the sorted-subset datasets indicated that sequencing was incomplete. Larger estimated clonotype richness was generally found for naive subsets than for memory subsets.

TCR CDR3 regions were amplified from genomic DNA by multiplex PCR using the deep immunoSEQ assay. Extracted genomic DNA from each cell subset was spread evenly across all wells of several immunoSEQ 96-well plates, with each plate serving as a replicate. Each replicate PCR for sorted subsets received roughly 0.2 ug genomic DNA, equal to 30,000 or so T cell genomes. Purified libraries were measured with a Qubit 3.0 fluorometer, size-checked on a Bioanalyzer 2100, and measured again with the KAPA Library Quantification kit. Every immunoSEQ 96-well plate was sequenced on a dedicated single-read 150-cycle Illumina NextSeq 550 flow cell. Under the source paper's analysis protocol: The immunoSEQ output contained only junctional sequences without quality scores, so filtering could not match that applied to full-length reads. Sequences were annotated with PyIR, a Python wrapper for IgBLAST v1.9, and V/J genes and CDR3 were assigned using IMGT germline references. Any read was removed if the V/J assignment was weak (E-value above 1e-6), the CDR3 was missing, or the read contained stop codons, out-of-frame junctions, or ambiguous translated residues. V3J clonotypes were defined by identical inferred V gene, J gene, and CDR3 amino acid sequence. Percentage overlap between repertoires was computed as shared unique clonotypes divided by the size of the smaller repertoire. Repertoire richness was assessed with RTK rarefaction, the Chao1 estimator, and Recon v2.1 estimates of unobserved clonotypes. Generation probabilities for all TCRbeta clonotypes obtained by the gDNA method from a handful of donors were computed using OLGA. This is the immuneACCESS table as TCRdb keeps it, with only in-frame sequences that have V and J called. A part of the clones is gone; compared with another copy, unresolved V genes explain less than half, and the rest is unexplained. V, J and clone size are taken as reported in that table, and D and trimming were inferred from the DNA itself. This sample comprises some 2 million clones, roughly 95% of them detected only once. The ten largest clones take up 0.13% of the sample.

Concerning this clone: What this receptor recognizes is not known. No quality values exist for individual bases; no much larger clone is one base distant.

The CDR3 spans 16 residues, from the cysteine through the phenylalanine. Of all the DNA, just the CDR3 is kept, 48 bases in frame from base 1. V is pruned by 0 bases and J by 9 bases, leaving 10 bases of the junction without a gene match. CDR1 SGHRS and CDR2 YFSETQ are derived from the germline V gene. Healthy HIV-negative adults with no recently reported acute infections or vaccinations were included as donors. Every donor was a Caucasian adult living in Nashville, Tennessee, USA. CD4+ T cells were enriched by magnetic negative selection; naive cells were then positively selected on CD45RA, and the negative fraction formed the memory subset. Blood was obtained by leukapheresis, after which PBMCs were separated by Ficoll-Histopaque density gradient centrifugation and cryopreserved in liquid nitrogen vapor phase. Analytical flow cytometry was used to check the purity and quantity of every magnetically sorted T cell population. Genomic DNA was isolated from every sorted fraction and measured by UV absorbance on a Nanodrop 2000c.

This receptor was identified in a man between 18 and 35 years old in good health. The chain links TRBV5-1 with TRBJ2-1; 9 junctional bases match TRBD2. Sequences were obtained from naive CD4+ T cells sorted from blood. Sample cell subset or site, as interpreted from the label and publication: CD45RA+ positively selected. The nucleotides are TGCGCCAGCAGCTTGGAAAAAGCGGGAGGTGGTGGTGAGCAGTTCTTC. Its coded protein is CASSLEKAGGGGEQFF.